Described below is a single T cell receptor (beta chain) sequence and its context. Its antigen is currently unknown. The data derive from a study of cytomegalovirus exposure and HLA in healthy donors. Study as a whole: A data release that came early held roughly 90 million unique TCRs from HLA-typed donors.

General observations from the study: As was reported, the HLA-A and HLA-B alleles of most subjects were accurately predicted from TCR beta sequences.

The PCR used 60 Vbeta and 13 Jbeta primers. Data came from immunoSEQ multiplex PCR; TCRdb stores just in-frame clones and leaves some out. The sample holds tens of thousands of clones, just under 80% seen once. The CDR3 runs to 19 residues. J was trimmed by 6 bases and V by 2 bases; bases with no gene match: 13. CDR1 is MNHEY and CDR2 is SMNVEV in the germline V gene (reference sequence). This TCR derives from a male donor in good health and CMV-seropositive. Sequenced input: PBMCs. The chain joins TRBV27 to TRBJ2-2; TRBD1 aligns across 12 bases. This chain's CDR3 is CASSLDYFSGQGAAGELFF. Written as DNA, the CDR3 is TGTGCCAGCAGTTTAGATTACTTCTCGGGACAGGGGGCTGCCGGGGAGCTGTTTTTT.